This T cell receptor (beta chain) was captured by sequencing in a study of T cell repertoires in MIS-A myocarditis. TCRdb keeps only in-frame clones here, not all; method: immunoSEQ multiplex PCR. The sample has approximately 7,100 clones, approximately 72% seen once; the top ten hold roughly 19%. V was shortened by 8 bases and J by 8 bases, with 12 bases between the two germline ends. The germline gives CDR1 SNHLY, CDR2 FYNNEI. The CDR3 extends over 12 amino acids. V gene TRBV2 combines with J gene TRBJ1-4; possibly TRBD1 for D (5 bases). Sample: right inferior lung lobe tissue obtained at autopsy. The receptor comes from a man between 18 and 35 years old with fulminant myocarditis from multisystem inflammatory syndrome in adults (MIS-A) after COVID-19. CDR3 region: CASRPGPEKLFF. The CDR3 nucleotides read TGTGCCAGCCGGCCAGGGCCCGAAAAACTGTTTTTT.